This TCR beta chain was identified during a study of CD8+ T cells in alopecia areata. Study-level points and caveats: Lesional scalp, notably in alopecia totalis/universalis, had clonality above that of normal scalp. Sharing of TCR sequences between patients (possibly for HLA-related reasons) was less clear than in mice.

Specimens obtained from alopecia areata patients comprised lesional scalp punch biopsies and peripheral blood. A remark on this clone: As yet, its antigen is unknown.

The CDR3 loop spans 14 amino acids. Germline loops: CDR1 MNHEY, CDR2 SMNVEV (reference sequence). Trimming shortened V by 6 bases and J by 7 bases, and 13 bases separated the two germline ends. Once RNA had been extracted, it was reverse transcribed into cDNA to act as the sequencing template. Sequencing used immunoSEQ multiplex PCR; TCRdb keeps in-frame clones, though not all of them. The table records 180,000 or so clones, less than 80% of them present only once. This clonotype originated in a human donor with alopecia areata. Source: CD8+ T cells sorted from blood, taken at week 0. This chain uses TRBV27 with TRBJ1-6; D gene uncertain. CDR3 coding DNA: TGTGCCAGCAGCCTGGACGGGGAAAATTCACCCCTCCACTTT. Translation gives CASSLDGENSPLHF.